The 19 T cell receptor beta chains below come from one sample, sequenced in a study of cytomegalovirus exposure and HLA in healthy donors. PCR used 60 Vbeta primers and 13 Jbeta primers. Using immunoSEQ multiplex PCR, the repertoire was profiled, and TCRdb retains in-frame clones only, with some absent. The repertoire holds roughly 110,000 clones, with around four fifths as singletons. The sample taken for sequencing was PBMCs. The source of these receptors is a man aged 25 to 40 in good health and CMV-seronegative.

The genes are TRBV6-6 and TRBJ1-5; the match to TRBD1 covers 9 bases. The CDR3 loop spans 16 amino acids. V shed 2 bases, J shed 4 bases, and the junction held 6 bases outside the gene matches. Germline assignment: CDR1 MNHNY and CDR2 SVGAGI (reference sequence). The CDR3 loop reads CASSYVGQGRNQPQHF. The DNA of the CDR3 is TGTGCCAGCAGTTACGTTGGACAGGGGAGAAATCAGCCCCAGCATTTT.

This clone is a singleton in its sample. The V and J genes are TRBV28 and TRBJ1-1, with D possibly being TRBD1 (6 bases). V gave up 4 bases and J gave up 6 bases, with 12 bases separating them. The germline V gene encodes CDR1 MDHEN and CDR2 SYDVKM. This CDR3 comprises 13 residues. The CDR3 DNA is TGTGCCAGCAGTTGGGGGGGGCTCTCTGAAGCTTTCTTT. Its protein is CASSWGGLSEAFF.

The count of this clone is one. V is TRBV7-9 and J is TRBJ2-7; TRBD1 aligns across 9 bases. V shed 4 bases, J shed 5 bases, and the junction held 3 bases outside the gene matches. The germline CDR1 and CDR2 sequences are SEHNR and FQNEAQ (reference sequence). This CDR3 has 13 amino acids. The CDR3 coding sequence is TGTGCCAGCAGCTCCCGGACAGGGGACGAGCAGTACTTC. It encodes CASSSRTGDEQYF.

The chain links TRBV5-1 to TRBJ2-3; 9 bases map to TRBD2. CDR1 SGHRS and CDR2 YFSETQ come from the germline V gene. V shed 4 bases, J shed 2 bases, and the junction held 8 bases outside the gene matches. CDR3 length equals 16 residues. The CDR3 is CASSPGLAVFTDTQYF. The CDR3 nucleotides are TGCGCCAGCAGCCCGGGACTAGCAGTATTCACAGATACGCAGTATTTT. Together with reference TRBV5-1 and TRBJ2-3, the CDR3 gives the full variable domain: KAGVTQTPRYLIKTRGQQVTLSCSPISGHRSVSWYQQTPGQGLQFLFEYFSETQRNKGNFPGRFSGRQFSNSRSEMNVSTLELGDSALYLCASSPGLAVFTDTQYFGPGTRLTVL.

V and J are TRBV9 and TRBJ1-5, with 12 bases matching TRBD1. CDR1 is SGDLS, CDR2 YYNGEE, per germline. This CDR3 region has 14 residues. J gave up 7 bases and V 3 bases, and 2 bases lay outside the gene matches. CDR3: CASSAGTGGQPQHF. The CDR3 nucleotides are TGTGCCAGCAGCGCTGGGACAGGGGGCCAGCCCCAGCATTTT.

The chain recombines TRBV7-2 with TRBJ2-1; 7 nucleotides agree with TRBD2. The CDR3 extends over 17 amino acids. Trimming at V came to 2 bases and at J to 4 bases, leaving 11 bases not matched to a gene. CDR1 and CDR2 (germline): SGHTA, FQGNSA. CDR3 region: CASSLYGGSSLYNEQFF. CDR3 nucleotides: TGTGCCAGCAGCTTATATGGCGGGAGTTCCCTTTACAATGAGCAGTTCTTC. Complete variable domain (other parts from reference TRBV7-2 and TRBJ2-1): GAGVSQSPSNKVTEKGKDVELRCDPISGHTALYWYRQSLGQGLEFLIYFQGNSAPDKSGLPSDRFSAERTGGSVSTLTIQRTQQEDSAVYLCASSLYGGSSLYNEQFFGPGTRLTVL.

This clone showed up just once. The CDR3 region is CASSVAGGLPGGETQYF. In nucleotides, the CDR3 is TGTGCCAGCAGCGTAGCGGGGGGTCTTCCCGGGGGGGAGACCCAGTACTTC. V usage is TRBV9 and J usage is TRBJ2-5; TRBD2 aligns across 7 bases. Germline values: CDR1 SGDLS, CDR2 YYNGEE. This CDR3 comprises 17 residues. V dropped 0 bases and J dropped 5; count of bases not matched to a gene: 13.

The chain uses TRBV18 and TRBJ1-2, with D tentatively TRBD1 (6 bases). The CDR3 spans 14 residues. CDR1 is KGHSH, CDR2 LQKENI, per germline. V was shortened by 2 bases and J by 5 bases, with 12 bases between the two germline ends. CDR3 bases: TGTGCCAGCTCACCAGGACAAGGGGGTTATGGCTACACCTTC. Protein product: CASSPGQGGYGYTF.

V is TRBV6-5 and J is TRBJ2-5, with D perhaps TRBD1 (6 bases). V shed 4 bases and J shed 3 bases, with 18 bases lying between them. Germline V CDR1 and CDR2: MNHEY, SVGAGI. The CDR3 covers 16 residues. The CDR3 loop is CASSLSQGITKETQYF. The CDR3 nucleotides are TGTGCCAGCAGTTTGAGCCAGGGGATTACGAAAGAGACCCAGTACTTC.

This clone was observed a handful of times. This chain uses TRBV5-1 with TRBJ2-1; 7 bases agree with TRBD2. V lost 0 bases and J lost 0; bases outside the gene matches: 3. CDR1 is SGHRS and CDR2 is YFSETQ in the germline V gene. This CDR3 contains 16 residues. CDR3 DNA sequence: TGCGCCAGCAGCTTGGCCGGGGACTACTCCTACAATGAGCAGTTCTTC. Protein product: CASSLAGDYSYNEQFF.

The V and J genes are TRBV6-1 and TRBJ2-1; no clear D gene. Germline V gene lookup returns CDR1 MNHNS and CDR2 SASEGT. CDR3 length: 14 residues. Trimming removed 0 bases at V and 2 bases at J, with 5 bases between. The CDR3 loop is CASSEAGTYNEQFF. The CDR3 DNA follows: TGTGCCAGCAGTGAAGCTGGCACCTACAATGAGCAGTTCTTC.

The chain links TRBV6-1 to TRBJ1-2, with 7 bases lining up with TRBD1. This CDR3 region has 17 residues. Unmatched junction bases numbered 14, after V lost 3 bases and J lost 4 bases. The germline gives CDR1 MNHNS, CDR2 SASEGT. For the CDR3, the DNA is TGTGCCAGCAGTGATAGTAACAGGGGATTAGTTGGCTATGGCTACACCTTC. Protein product: CASSDSNRGLVGYGYTF.

The chain is built from TRBV29-1 and TRBJ1-2, with 7 positions matching TRBD1. The V and J ends lost 6 bases and 0 bases, in that order; junction bases with no gene match: 4. The CDR3 totals 13 residues. Per the germline V gene, CDR1 is SQVTM and CDR2 is ANQGSEA. The CDR3 DNA is TGCAGCGTAGGGGACAGCGCTAACTATGGCTACACCTTC. Translated, it gives CSVGDSANYGYTF.

The chain is built from TRBV5-1 and TRBJ1-5; D remains unclear. Trimming left V 0 bases short and J 3 bases short, with 10 bases between. The CDR3 spans 15 residues. The germline CDR1 and CDR2 sequences are SGHRS and YFSETQ. CDR3: CASSLVGGINQPQHF. For the CDR3, the DNA is TGCGCCAGCAGCTTGGTCGGAGGAATCAATCAGCCCCAGCATTTT. Full variable domain (missing parts from reference TRBV5-1 and TRBJ1-5): KAGVTQTPRYLIKTRGQQVTLSCSPISGHRSVSWYQQTPGQGLQFLFEYFSETQRNKGNFPGRFSGRQFSNSRSEMNVSTLELGDSALYLCASSLVGGINQPQHFGDGTRLSIL.

The gene calls are TRBV13 and TRBJ2-5; 8 positions match TRBD2. The CDR3 runs to 16 residues. Germline-derived CDR1 and CDR2 are PRHDT and FYEKMQ (reference sequence). V lost 2 bases to trimming and J lost 5 bases; unmatched junction nucleotides: 10. The CDR3 nucleotides read TGTGCCAGCAGCTTACGATTTGCGGGGGGAAGGGAGACCCAGTACTTC. Protein: CASSLRFAGGRETQYF.

CDR3 bases: TGTGCCAGCAGCTCCCTCGCGGGGAATGAGCAGTTCTTC. Translating gives CASSSLAGNEQFF. The chain joins TRBV13 to TRBJ2-1, with D possibly TRBD2 on 6 matching bases. V was shortened by 4 bases and J by 7 bases, with 11 bases between the two germline ends. The V gene's germline CDR1 is PRHDT and CDR2 FYEKMQ (reference sequence). CDR3 length: 13 amino acids.

This sequence joins TRBV7-3 and TRBJ1-1; the D is unclear. Germline loops: CDR1 SGHTA, CDR2 FQGTGA. This CDR3 comprises 14 residues. The V and J ends lost 3 bases and 1 base respectively, with 9 bases between them. CDR3 in amino acids: CASSFNPGNTEAFF. In DNA, the CDR3 is TGTGCCAGCAGCTTCAATCCGGGGAACACTGAAGCTTTCTTT.

The chain uses TRBV6-1 and TRBJ1-5; 7 nucleotides align to TRBD1. This CDR3 comprises 14 residues. Unmatched junction bases numbered 4, after V lost 1 base and J lost 7 bases. Germline CDR1 MNHNS, CDR2 SASEGT. This chain's CDR3 is CASSEGRGEQPQHF. The CDR3 DNA follows: TGTGCCAGCAGTGAAGGCAGGGGGGAGCAGCCCCAGCATTTT.

This clone was counted many times. The rearrangement links TRBV29-1 to TRBJ2-1, with 12 nucleotides matching TRBD1. Per the germline V gene, CDR1 is SQVTM and CDR2 is ANQGSEA. Trimming took 6 bases from V and 9 from J; bases not matched to a gene: 6. This CDR3 comprises 13 residues. The CDR3 reads CSVPGQGAGEQFF. The CDR3 nucleotides read TGCAGCGTACCGGGACAGGGGGCCGGTGAGCAGTTCTTC.